The clone carrying this T cell receptor beta chain has just a few counts. Its matching antigen is unknown. This record belongs to a study of post-analysis software for immune sequencing data. Across the whole study: Secondary progressive, relapsing-remitting and progressive-relapsing multiple sclerosis were among the included disease courses.

Unique molecular identifiers were built into the TCR beta cDNA libraries. About 540,000 cDNA molecules were obtained from roughly 0.93 to 9.6 million T cells. TCRdb redid the calling of the PCR reads with MiXCR, one entry per CDR3 protein. Of about 160,000 distinct CDR3 sequences listed, roughly 35% are singletons. CDR1 and CDR2 (germline): MGHRA, YSYEKL. V lost 11 bases to trimming and J lost 5 bases, with 19 bases between them. This CDR3 is 14 amino acids long. Study-wide results and caveats: TRBV5-6, TRBV5-1 and TRBV20-1 belonged to a set of roughly 5 TRBV segments that were more frequent in patients than controls. Versus controls, multiple sclerosis patients showed significantly lower diversity (normalized Chao1).

The receptor's source is a girl aged 5-17 years with multiple sclerosis. The chain links TRBV4-1 to TRBJ2-1; weak D call: TRBD2 (6 bases). Sequenced here: blood, sampled after autologous hematopoietic stem cell transplantation. The CDR3 region is CACRGSTLNNEQFF. The CDR3 bases are TGCGCCTGCCGGGGGAGCACCCTGAACAATGAGCAGTTCTTC.